This is a list of T cell receptor beta chains from one sample in a study of T cell responses to AZD1222 COVID-19 vaccine. Sequencing used immunoSEQ multiplex PCR; TCRdb keeps in-frame clones, though not all of them. Of about 150,000 clones in the sample, 90% were seen once. The sample consisted of peripheral blood, taken on day 0 of AZD1222 vaccination. Receptors originate from an adult in good health. The CDR3 runs from the conserved cysteine through the conserved F or W. The order of the fields is CDR3 DNA, CDR3 protein, J gene, D gene, V gene, clone size. D genes are given only for firm matches. Part of the rows lack a size; the others show once, few, many or a class for expanded clones.

TGTGCCAGCAGGCCGGACAGGGTCGTTCAGCCCCAGCATTTT,CASRPDRVVQPQHF,TRBJ1-5,TRBD1,TRBV28,-
TGCGCCAGCAGCTTCTCACTTCAGGGGTTCCCTCTGGCTTGTAGCAATCAGCCCCAGCATTTT,CASSFSLQGFPLACSNQPQHF,TRBJ1-5,-,TRBV5-1,-
TGTGCCAGCGCGACAGGGGGTTCACCCCTCCACTTT,CASATGGSPLHF,TRBJ1-6,-,TRBV21-1,-
TGTGCCAGCAGCGTAGGGGGCGGAGGGCAGGAGACCCAGTACTTC,CASSVGGGGQETQYF,TRBJ2-5,-,TRBV9,-
TGTGCCACCAGCAGAGATGCGGGGAACACTGAAGCTTTCTTT,CATSRDAGNTEAFF,TRBJ1-1,-,TRBV15,-
TGTGCCAGCTCCCCTGACAGGGGCGGTCAGCCCCAGCATTTT,CASSPDRGGQPQHF,TRBJ1-5,TRBD1,TRBV6-5,once
TGTGCCAGCAAGGGACAGGGGGCATCGAACACCGGGGAGCTGTTTTTT,CASKGQGASNTGELFF,TRBJ2-2,TRBD1,TRBV9,few
TGTGCCGCGCTGGTGGGTTGGGGCTATGGCTACACCTTC,CAALVGWGYGYTF,TRBJ1-2,-,TRBV3-1/TRBV3-2,-
TGTGCCAGCAGCTTAGGCCCCGTGGAGTCAAATCAGCCCCAGCATTTT,CASSLGPVESNQPQHF,TRBJ1-5,-,TRBV7-2,-
TGTGCCAGCTCAAAGGGGGCCCGGACCTACGAGCAGTACTTC,CASSKGARTYEQYF,TRBJ2-7,TRBD1,TRBV18,-
TGTGCCAGCAGCCAATCTCTAGAGACCCAGTACTTC,CASSQSLETQYF,TRBJ2-5,-,TRBV4-2,-
TGTGCCAGCAGCCAAGATTGGGGAGAAGAGACCCAGTACTTC,CASSQDWGEETQYF,TRBJ2-5,-,TRBV4-2,-
TGTGCCAGCAGTCCCCGGGACAGCCGACGGGGTGGCTACACCTTC,CASSPRDSRRGGYTF,TRBJ1-2,TRBD1,TRBV27,-
TGTGCCAGCAGCCGGACATTAGGGGGTCTGCTCGGAAACACCATATATTTT,CASSRTLGGLLGNTIYF,TRBJ1-3,-,TRBV7-9,-
TGTGCCAGCAGCCTGGACGGCTATGGCTACACCTTC,CASSLDGYGYTF,TRBJ1-2,-,TRBV7-9,once
TGTGCCAGCAGCTTAGGGGACAGAGAGACCCAGTACTTC,CASSLGDRETQYF,TRBJ2-5,TRBD1,TRBV7-9,once
TGTGCCAGCAGTTACTCGAGTTCCCGTACATTCACCGGGGAGCTGTTTTTT,CASSYSSSRTFTGELFF,TRBJ2-2,-,TRBV6-2/TRBV6-3,-
TGTGCCAGCAGTGAAGGACAGGGGTCCTCTGGAAACACCATATATTTT,CASSEGQGSSGNTIYF,TRBJ1-3,TRBD1,TRBV6-1,-
TGCGCCAGCAGCTTGAGGTGTCAGGGGGTGCCCTGTGCGGAGACCCAGTACTTC,CASSLRCQGVPCAETQYF,TRBJ2-5,TRBD1,TRBV5-1,-
TGTGCCAGCAGTTACCCCGGTGAAGCTTTCTTT,CASSYPGEAFF,TRBJ1-1,-,TRBV6-5,-
TGTGCCAGCTCACCAACCCAGGGTGGAAACACTGAAGCTTTCTTT,CASSPTQGGNTEAFF,TRBJ1-1,-,TRBV18,-
TGTGCCAGCTCACCACAGGGAGGCGGAAACACCATATATTTT,CASSPQGGGNTIYF,TRBJ1-3,-,TRBV18,-
TGTGCCAGCAGATCGAATGGACAGAGCTCTGGAAACACCATATATTTT,CASRSNGQSSGNTIYF,TRBJ1-3,-,TRBV27,-
TGCGCCAGCAGACAAGGGACAGGGGCACAAATGAACACTGAAGCTTTCTTT,CASRQGTGAQMNTEAFF,TRBJ1-1,TRBD1,TRBV4-1,once
TGTGCCAGCAGCTTGGGAGTGGACAGGGCGACCTACGAGCAGTACTTC,CASSLGVDRATYEQYF,TRBJ2-7,TRBD1,TRBV5-4,-
TGTGCCAGCAGCCAAGGCAGGGGTACCGCTGAAGCTTTCTTT,CASSQGRGTAEAFF,TRBJ1-1,-,TRBV4-2,-
TGTGCCAGCAGTTTATCAATGGCTGCCCGGAACACTGAAGCTTTCTTT,CASSLSMAARNTEAFF,TRBJ1-1,-,TRBV28,-
TGTGCCAGCAGTGAGTATGGTGGGCGAGACGATGGCTACACCTTC,CASSEYGGRDDGYTF,TRBJ1-2,-,TRBV6-1,-
TGCGCCAGCATAATACTACTTCCAGGGGCGAGAGGTGGCTACACCTTC,CASIILLPGARGGYTF,TRBJ1-2,-,TRBV10-1,-
TGCGCCAGCAGCCAAGATGGGTGGACAGGGTTAACCGGGGAGCTGTTTTTT,CASSQDGWTGLTGELFF,TRBJ2-2,TRBD1,TRBV4-3,-
TGTGCCAGCAGCTTGCAAGTAAACCTTAACTATGGCTACACCTTC,CASSLQVNLNYGYTF,TRBJ1-2,-,TRBV5-8,few
TGTGCCTGGACCACCGGGGGACCTGAAGCTTTCTTT,CAWTTGGPEAFF,TRBJ1-1,-,TRBV30,-
TGTGCCAGCAGCTTGAGGTGGAATCAGCCCCAGCATTTT,CASSLRWNQPQHF,TRBJ1-5,-,TRBV5-8,few
TGTGCCAGCAGTTACTTTAGCGGCACCGGGGAGCTGTTTTTT,CASSYFSGTGELFF,TRBJ2-2,-,TRBV6-5,once
TGTGCCAGTAATATGAACGGGGGGAGCAATCAGCCCCAGCATTTT,CASNMNGGSNQPQHF,TRBJ1-5,-,TRBV19,-
TGTGCCACCAGTGTGGGGGAGTGGACTGAAGCTTTCTTT,CATSVGEWTEAFF,TRBJ1-1,-,TRBV24-1,-
TGCGCCAGCAGATATACAGGTGCCCTAGCTAACTATGGCTACACCTTC,CASRYTGALANYGYTF,TRBJ1-2,-,TRBV4-1,few